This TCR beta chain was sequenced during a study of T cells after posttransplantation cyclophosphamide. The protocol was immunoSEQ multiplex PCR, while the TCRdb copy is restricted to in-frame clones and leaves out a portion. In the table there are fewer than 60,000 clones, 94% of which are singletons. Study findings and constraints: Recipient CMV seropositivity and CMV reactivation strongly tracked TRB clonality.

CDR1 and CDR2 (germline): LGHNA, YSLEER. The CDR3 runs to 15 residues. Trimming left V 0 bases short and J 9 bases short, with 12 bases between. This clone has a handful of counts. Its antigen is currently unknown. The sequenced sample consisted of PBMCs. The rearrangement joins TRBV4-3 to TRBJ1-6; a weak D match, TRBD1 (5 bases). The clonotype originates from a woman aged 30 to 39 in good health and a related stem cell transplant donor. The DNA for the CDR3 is TGCGCCAGCAGCCAAGAGGTTACCCAGGGTTCACCCCTCCACTTT. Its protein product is CASSQEVTQGSPLHF.